This entry lists 18 T cell receptor beta chains sequenced from one sample in a study of regulatory T cells in long-lasting Graves disease. The time point is: persistent/refractory GD, antithyroid drugs over 5 years with positive TRAb. The TCR library was made from RNA extracted from PBMCs. Arm-PCR of CDR3 regions and iRepertoire HTBI primers were the basis on which TCR beta libraries were built. Using its own MiXCR run on the multiplex PCR reads, TCRdb lists one record per CDR3 protein. The table lists over 650,000 distinct CDR3 sequences, roughly 30% of them singletons. This sample comprised peripheral blood mononuclear cells (PBMCs), obtained when the disease was refractory, from a patient treated with antithyroid drugs. These receptors were obtained from a female donor with Graves disease.

In its sample, this clonotype was seen a few times. The chain recombines TRBV2 with TRBJ2-1; TRBD1 matches 7 bases. Losses at the gene ends were 2 bases for V and 9 bases for J; bases not matched to a gene: 7. Germline V gives CDR1 SNHLY, CDR2 FYNNEI. The CDR3 consists of 14 residues. The CDR3 nucleotides are TGTGCCAGCAGTGAACTGGTAGGGGGCGGTGAGCAGTTCTTC. Translated: CASSELVGGGEQFF.

V usage is TRBV6-5 and J usage is TRBJ2-7, with D hard to call. The germline V gene has CDR1 MNHEY and CDR2 SVGAGI. The CDR3 spans 14 residues. The V gene lost 2 bases and the J gene lost 6 bases, with 14 bases spanning the gap. In DNA, the CDR3 is TGTGCCAGCAGTTACCTAGAGCCCACAGCCGAGCAGTACTTC. Protein product: CASSYLEPTAEQYF.

This clonotype was seen repeatedly, ten times or more. The gene calls are TRBV12-3 or TRBV12-4 and TRBJ2-6; D gene ambiguous. This CDR3 has 15 residues. Trimming cost V 3 bases and J 0 bases, with 6 bases left between them. The CDR3 region has the DNA TGTGCCAGCAGTTTCAGCGTCTCTGGGGCCAACGTCCTGACTTTC. The encoded protein is CASSFSVSGANVLTF.

This clonotype has only one observation. This chain uses TRBV27 with TRBJ1-1, with D perhaps matching TRBD1 (6 bases). The V gene's germline CDR1 is MNHEY and CDR2 SMNVEV (reference sequence). The CDR3 covers 17 residues. V was clipped by 2 bases and J by 1 base, with 17 bases between them. For the CDR3, the DNA is TGTGCCAGCAGTTTAACAACTACAGGGATCCGGAACACTGAAGCTTTCTTT. Protein sequence: CASSLTTTGIRNTEAFF.

The chain links TRBV7-2 to TRBJ1-1; D remains unclear. The germline V gene has CDR1 SGHTA and CDR2 FQGNSA. The V gene lost 5 bases and the J gene lost 7 bases, with 11 bases spanning the gap. The CDR3 loop spans 12 amino acids. The DNA for the CDR3 is TGTGCCAGCAGCCTTAATAGGGATGAAGCTTTCTTT. It specifies CASSLNRDEAFF.

This clonotype came up a few times. The CDR3 here is CASSGPPGQGVFGNQPQHF. The CDR3 DNA is TGTGCCAGCAGCGGACCTCCGGGACAGGGGGTTTTTGGAAATCAGCCCCAGCATTTT. The chain links TRBV7-9 to TRBJ1-5; 11 bases align to TRBD1. The germline V gene encodes CDR1 SEHNR and CDR2 FQNEAQ (reference sequence). The CDR3 has 19 amino acids. The junction had 16 bases not matched to a gene; V was cut back by 5 bases and J by 4 bases.

In this sample, this clonotype turned up many times. The chain recombines TRBV20-1 with TRBJ2-2; a possible D gene is TRBD1 (7 bases). V shed 3 bases and J shed 5 bases, with 16 bases lying between them. The CDR3 contains 15 residues. CDR1 is DFQATT and CDR2 is SNEGSKA in the germline V gene (reference sequence). The CDR3 DNA reads as TGCAGTGCTAGTGGCGGTGCAGGGGGGACCGGGGAGCTGTTTTTT. This sequence encodes CSASGGAGGTGELFF.

This clonotype was seen a few times. This sequence joins TRBV7-2 and TRBJ1-2, with 10 bases fitting TRBD1. CDR3 size: 15 residues. Losses at the gene ends were 5 bases for V and 4 bases for J; bases not matched to a gene: 7. Looked up from germline, CDR1 is SGHTA and CDR2 is FQGNSA. The CDR3 DNA reads as TGTGCCAGCAGCGTGACAGGGGGCGGTGGCTATGGCTACACCTTC. Its translation is CASSVTGGGGYGYTF.

J is TRBJ1-5 and V is TRBV10-3; 8 positions match TRBD1. The germline CDR1 and CDR2 sequences are ENHRY and SYGVKD. The CDR3 sequence is 14 residues long. Trimming removed 4 bases from V and 6 bases from J; junction bases left unmatched: 5. The CDR3 DNA reads TGTGCCATCAGTGCGGACAGGGAAGGTCAGCCCCAGCATTTT. This translates into CAISADREGQPQHF.

Many counts were recorded for this clonotype. The gene calls are TRBV12-3 or TRBV12-4 and TRBJ1-2; 7 bases agree with TRBD1. The CDR3 is made up of 15 amino acids. With V trimmed by 2 bases and J by 2 bases, 5 bases remained unmatched. The CDR3 protein is CASSLRQGVNYGYTF. Here the CDR3 DNA reads TGTGCCAGCAGTTTACGGCAGGGGGTGAACTATGGCTACACCTTC.

This clonotype was picked up a small number of times. The rearrangement joins TRBV12-3 or TRBV12-4 to TRBJ1-4; D gene unclear. The CDR3 loop spans 14 amino acids. V was clipped by 2 bases and J by 4 bases, with 8 bases between them. Here the CDR3 reads CASSLRRSNEKLFF. CDR3 in DNA: TGTGCCAGCAGTTTACGGCGAAGTAATGAAAAACTGTTTTTT.

The sample holds many counts of this clonotype. The chain recombines TRBV7-9 with TRBJ1-5; no reliable D call. From germline, CDR1 is SEHNR and CDR2 FQNEAQ (reference sequence). V lost 1 base and J lost 0, with 7 bases in between. This CDR3 spans 15 amino acids. The CDR3 protein is CASSLGINSNQPQHF. The CDR3 DNA reads TGTGCCAGCAGCTTAGGTATCAATAGCAATCAGCCCCAGCATTTT.

The chain links TRBV12-5 to TRBJ1-1, with 8 bases matching TRBD1. V was clipped by 5 bases and J by 1 base; unmatched bases: 3. Germline V gene lookup returns CDR1 LGHNT and CDR2 FRNRAP. The CDR3 length is 14 residues. CDR3 protein: CASGDGTGNTEAFF. CDR3 in DNA: TGTGCTAGTGGTGACGGGACAGGGAACACTGAAGCTTTCTTT.

Details on this clonotype: It may be a read error: a sequence one base away is much more abundant. The chain is built from TRBV27 and TRBJ1-5, with D possibly TRBD1 on 6 matching bases. CDR3 length: 14 residues. Trimming took 3 bases from V and 9 from J, leaving 15 bases between them. CDR1 is MNHEY, CDR2 SMNVEV, per germline (reference sequence). Written as DNA, the CDR3 is TGTGCCAGCAGTTTCCTGGGGGGGGCTCGGCCCCAGCATTTT. Translation: CASSFLGGARPQHF.

The V and J genes are TRBV10-1 and TRBJ2-7; 8 positions match TRBD1. Germline-derived CDR1 and CDR2 are WNHNN and SYGVQD (reference sequence). CDR3 size: 14 residues. J was trimmed by 3 bases and V by 7 bases; bases with no gene match: 8. As DNA, the CDR3 is TGCGCCAGCAACCTGAGACAGGGGAACTACGAGCAGTACTTC. It specifies CASNLRQGNYEQYF.

The chain is built from TRBV3-1 and TRBJ1-2, with D tentatively TRBD1 (6 bases). Trimming took off 4 bases at V and 4 bases at J, with 16 bases between the two ends. Germline V gives CDR1 LGHDT, CDR2 YNNKEL (reference sequence). The CDR3 spans 15 residues. The DNA of the CDR3 is TGTGCCAGCAGCCGAAACGCAGGGGAGCCCTATGGCTACACCTTC. Encoded protein: CASSRNAGEPYGYTF.

In its sample, this clonotype was seen a few times. The chain joins TRBV20-1 to TRBJ1-1; no reliable D call. Germline assignment: CDR1 DFQATT and CDR2 SNEGSKA (reference sequence). Trimming took 6 bases from V and 4 from J, leaving 9 bases between them. CDR3 length: 11 residues. The CDR3 region is CSAKLATEAFF. CDR3 DNA: TGCAGTGCCAAGTTGGCCACTGAAGCTTTCTTT.

This clonotype came up many times. This rearrangement joins TRBV2 to TRBJ2-5; no clear D gene. With 8 bases removed from V and 1 base from J, the gap between germline ends came to 8 bases. This CDR3 is 12 amino acids long. Per germline, CDR1 SNHLY and CDR2 FYNNEI. The CDR3 DNA is TGTGCCAGCTCTGGGCCCCAAGAGACCCAGTACTTC. It specifies CASSGPQETQYF.